This T cell receptor beta chain was retrieved from a study of blood T cell repertoires in COVID-19. As for the study in general: T cells, B-cell-depleted T cells, or PBMCs supplied cDNA or gDNA.

From germline, CDR1 is SGHAT and CDR2 FQNNGV. Trimming cost V 2 bases and J 4 bases, with 12 bases left between them. The CDR3 has 15 residues. Study processing details: Counts of nucleated cells, estimated from reference gene primer amplification, were obtained. Clones were sequenced by immunoSEQ multiplex PCR, and TCRdb holds only the in-frame ones, with some missing. V, J and clone size reflect that table, while D and trimming were determined from the DNA. This table has about 360,000 clones, less than 90% appearing once. The chain recombines TRBV11-2 with TRBJ2-1; D may be TRBD1 (7 bases). Sequenced sample: peripheral blood. The receptor comes from an older woman with COVID-19, enrolled during active disease. In DNA, the CDR3 is TGTGCCAGCAGCTTATCCGCAGGGGGGTACAATGAGCAGTTCTTC. Translating gives CASSLSAGGYNEQFF.